This T cell receptor (beta chain) was identified during a study of blood T cell repertoires in COVID-19. The overall study: Whether acute or convalescent, the COVID-19 samples came from the United States, Italy and Spain.

The germline V gene encodes CDR1 SGHVS and CDR2 FQNEAQ. This CDR3 is 14 amino acids long. V shed 5 bases and J shed 5 bases, with 15 bases lying between them. In the source study's methods: Amplification with reference gene primers provided the estimates of nucleated cell counts. Some clones are missing from TCRdb's copy, which holds only in-frame ones; the method was immunoSEQ multiplex PCR. D and trimming were read from the DNA, whereas the V and J calls and clone size are those reported in that table. The profile shows about 200,000 clones, 90% to 95% of them singletons. The sequencing input was peripheral blood. The rearrangement links TRBV7-8 to TRBJ2-5, with D possibly being TRBD2 (5 bases). This sequence originates from a man younger than 45 with acute or convalescent COVID-19. The CDR3 protein is CASSRARGVETQYF. The CDR3 DNA reads as TGTGCCAGCAGCCGGGCCCGGGGAGTTGAGACCCAGTACTTC.